The present entry profiles one T cell receptor (beta chain) with its context. Patients at the Seattle site were enrolled during active infection and followed longitudinally. Measured with immunoSEQ multiplex PCR; TCRdb has only the in-frame clones, and not every one. This table holds about 170,000 clones, around four fifths found once. These data are taken from a study of blood T cell repertoires in COVID-19. Study in general: COVID-19 samples from acute and convalescent phases originated in the United States, Italy and Spain.

The germline gives CDR1 SGHVS, CDR2 FQNEAQ. The length of the CDR3 is 13 residues. The V and J ends lost 9 bases and 1 base respectively, with 12 bases between them. Sequencing was performed on peripheral blood. This receptor was taken from a woman aged 80 or over with COVID-19, enrolled during active disease. This chain connects TRBV7-8 to TRBJ1-1, with D uncertain. This chain's CDR3 is CASLSRGNTEAFF. The CDR3 nucleotides are TGTGCCAGTCTTTCCCGGGGGAACACTGAAGCTTTCTTT.